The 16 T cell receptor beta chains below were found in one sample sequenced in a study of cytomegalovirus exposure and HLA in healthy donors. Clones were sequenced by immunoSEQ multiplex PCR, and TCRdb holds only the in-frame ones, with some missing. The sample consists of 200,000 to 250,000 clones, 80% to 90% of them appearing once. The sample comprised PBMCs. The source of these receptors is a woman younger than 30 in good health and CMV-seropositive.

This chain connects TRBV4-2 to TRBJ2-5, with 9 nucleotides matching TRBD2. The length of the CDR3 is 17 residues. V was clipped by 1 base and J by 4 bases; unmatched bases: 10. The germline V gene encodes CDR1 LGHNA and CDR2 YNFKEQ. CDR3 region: CASSQGAASGIGETQYF. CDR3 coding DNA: TGTGCCAGCAGCCAAGGGGCTGCTAGCGGGATAGGAGAGACCCAGTACTTC.

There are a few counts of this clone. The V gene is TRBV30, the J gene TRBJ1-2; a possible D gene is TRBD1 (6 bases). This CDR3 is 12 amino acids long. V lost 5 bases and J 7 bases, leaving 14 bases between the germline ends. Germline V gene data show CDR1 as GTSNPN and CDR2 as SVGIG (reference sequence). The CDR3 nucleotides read TGTGCCTGGGGACGACAGGTTTCTGGCTACACCTTC. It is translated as CAWGRQVSGYTF. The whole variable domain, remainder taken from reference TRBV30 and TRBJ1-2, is SQTIHQWPATLVQPVGSPLSLECTVEGTSNPNLYWYRQAAGRGLQLLFYSVGIGQISSEVPQNLSASRPQDRQFILSSKKLLLSDSGFYLCAWGRQVSGYTFGSGTRLTVV.

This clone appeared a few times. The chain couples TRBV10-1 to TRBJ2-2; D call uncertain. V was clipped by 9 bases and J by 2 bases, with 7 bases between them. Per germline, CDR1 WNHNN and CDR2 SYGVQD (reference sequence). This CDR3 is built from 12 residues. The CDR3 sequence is CASRFNTGELFF. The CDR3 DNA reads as TGCGCCAGTAGATTCAACACCGGGGAGCTGTTTTTT.

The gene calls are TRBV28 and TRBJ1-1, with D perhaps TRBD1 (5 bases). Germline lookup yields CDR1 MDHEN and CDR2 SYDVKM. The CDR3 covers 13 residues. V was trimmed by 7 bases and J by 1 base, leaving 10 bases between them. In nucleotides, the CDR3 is TGTGCCAGCAAAAGGGGATCGAACACTGAAGCTTTCTTT. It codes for CASKRGSNTEAFF.

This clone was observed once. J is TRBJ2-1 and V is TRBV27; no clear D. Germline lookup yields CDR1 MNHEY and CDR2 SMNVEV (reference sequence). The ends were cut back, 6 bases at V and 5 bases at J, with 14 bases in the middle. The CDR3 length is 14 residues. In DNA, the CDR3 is TGTGCCAGCAGGCCCCAGGTTTGGGACAATGAGCAGTTCTTC. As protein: CASRPQVWDNEQFF.

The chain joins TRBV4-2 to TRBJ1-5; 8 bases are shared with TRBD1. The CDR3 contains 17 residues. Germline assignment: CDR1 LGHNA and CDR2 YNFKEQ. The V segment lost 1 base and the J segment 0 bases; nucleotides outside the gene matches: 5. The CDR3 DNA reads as TGTGCCAGCAGCCAAGTTAAACAGGGGGATAGCAATCAGCCCCAGCATTTT. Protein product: CASSQVKQGDSNQPQHF.

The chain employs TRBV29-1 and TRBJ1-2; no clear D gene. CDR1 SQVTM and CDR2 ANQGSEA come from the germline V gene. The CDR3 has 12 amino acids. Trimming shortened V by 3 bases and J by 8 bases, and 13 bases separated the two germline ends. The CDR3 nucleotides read TGCAGCGTTGAGGTCGGGAGCGCCGGCTACACCTTC. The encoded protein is CSVEVGSAGYTF.

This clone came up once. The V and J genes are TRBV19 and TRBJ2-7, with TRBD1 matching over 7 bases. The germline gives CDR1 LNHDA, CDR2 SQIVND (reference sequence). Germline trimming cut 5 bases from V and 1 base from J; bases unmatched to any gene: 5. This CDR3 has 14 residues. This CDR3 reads CASSGRQGSYEQYF. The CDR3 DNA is TGTGCCAGTAGTGGCCGACAGGGTTCCTACGAGCAGTACTTC.

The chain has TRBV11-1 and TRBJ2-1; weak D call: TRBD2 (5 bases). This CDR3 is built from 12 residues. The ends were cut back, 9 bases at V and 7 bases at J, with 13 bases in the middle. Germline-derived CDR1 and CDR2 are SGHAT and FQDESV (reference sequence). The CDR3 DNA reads TGTGCCAGTCGGACCCCGGGGAATGAGCAGTTCTTC. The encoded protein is CASRTPGNEQFF.

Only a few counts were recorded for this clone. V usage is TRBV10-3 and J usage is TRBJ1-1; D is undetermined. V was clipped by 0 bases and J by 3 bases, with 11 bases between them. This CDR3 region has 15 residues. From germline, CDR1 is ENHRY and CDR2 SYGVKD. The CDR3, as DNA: TGTGCCATCAGTGAGTCGCCCGTTACGGACACTGAAGCTTTCTTT. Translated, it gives CAISESPVTDTEAFF.

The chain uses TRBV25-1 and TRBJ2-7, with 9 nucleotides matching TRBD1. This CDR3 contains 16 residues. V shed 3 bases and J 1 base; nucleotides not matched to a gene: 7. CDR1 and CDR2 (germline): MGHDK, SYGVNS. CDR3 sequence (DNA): TGTGCCAGCAGTGATCCCTCCGGGACAGGGTCCTACGAGCAGTACTTC. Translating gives CASSDPSGTGSYEQYF.

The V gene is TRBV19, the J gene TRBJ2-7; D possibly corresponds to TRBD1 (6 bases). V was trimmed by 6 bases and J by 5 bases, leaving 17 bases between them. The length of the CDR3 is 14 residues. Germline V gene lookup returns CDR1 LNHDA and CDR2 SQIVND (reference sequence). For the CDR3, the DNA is TGTGCCAGTAGCTTCTCCTGGACAGACAACGAGCAGTACTTC. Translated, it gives CASSFSWTDNEQYF. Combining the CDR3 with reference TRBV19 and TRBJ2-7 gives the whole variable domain DGGITQSPKYLFRKEGQNVTLSCEQNLNHDAMYWYRQDPGQGLRLIYYSQIVNDFQKGDIAEGYSVSREKKESFPLTVTSAQKNPTAFYLCASSFSWTDNEQYFGPGTRLTVT.

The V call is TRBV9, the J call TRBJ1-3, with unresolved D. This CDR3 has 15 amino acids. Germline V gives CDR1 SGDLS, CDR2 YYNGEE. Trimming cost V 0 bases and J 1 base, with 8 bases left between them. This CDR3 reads CASSVGAESGNTIYF. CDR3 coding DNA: TGTGCCAGCAGCGTAGGGGCAGAGTCTGGAAACACCATATATTTT.

In nucleotides, the CDR3 is TGTGCTAGTGCCGTTATTCTCGGACAGGTCCTGACTTTC. It yields the protein CASAVILGQVLTF. The V and J genes are TRBV12-5 and TRBJ2-6; D might be TRBD1 (6 bases). CDR3 length equals 13 residues. V gave up 7 bases and J gave up 13 bases, with 17 bases separating them. The germline V gene encodes CDR1 LGHNT and CDR2 FRNRAP.

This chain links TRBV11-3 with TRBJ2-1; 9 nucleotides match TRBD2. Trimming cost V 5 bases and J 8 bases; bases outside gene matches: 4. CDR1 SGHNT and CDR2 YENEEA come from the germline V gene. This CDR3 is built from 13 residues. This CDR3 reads CASSRLAGDEQFF. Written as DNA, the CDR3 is TGTGCCAGCAGCCGATTAGCGGGAGATGAGCAGTTCTTC.

CDR3 sequence: CARNQRQGVVYGYTF. In nucleotides, the CDR3 is TGTGCCAGAAACCAACGACAGGGGGTGGTCTATGGCTACACCTTC. J is TRBJ1-2 and V is TRBV5-3; 9 bases are a match to TRBD1. TRBV5-3 is an ORF for which the function is uncertain. V trimming: 6 bases; J trimming: 4 bases; junction bases outside the gene matches: 10. This CDR3 is 15 amino acids long.